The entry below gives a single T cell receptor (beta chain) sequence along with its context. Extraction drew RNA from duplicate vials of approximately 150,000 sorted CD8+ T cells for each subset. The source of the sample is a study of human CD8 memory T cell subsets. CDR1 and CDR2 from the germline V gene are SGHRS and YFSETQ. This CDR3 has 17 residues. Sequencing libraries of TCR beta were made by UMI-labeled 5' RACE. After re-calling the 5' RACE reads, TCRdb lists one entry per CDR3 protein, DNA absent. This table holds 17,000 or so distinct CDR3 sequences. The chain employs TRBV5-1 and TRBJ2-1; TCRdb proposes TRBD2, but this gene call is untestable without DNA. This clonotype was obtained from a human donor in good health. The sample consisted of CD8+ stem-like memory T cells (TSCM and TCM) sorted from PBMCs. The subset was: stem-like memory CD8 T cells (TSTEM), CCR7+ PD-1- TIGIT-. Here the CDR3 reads CASSLNSGRETYNEQFF.